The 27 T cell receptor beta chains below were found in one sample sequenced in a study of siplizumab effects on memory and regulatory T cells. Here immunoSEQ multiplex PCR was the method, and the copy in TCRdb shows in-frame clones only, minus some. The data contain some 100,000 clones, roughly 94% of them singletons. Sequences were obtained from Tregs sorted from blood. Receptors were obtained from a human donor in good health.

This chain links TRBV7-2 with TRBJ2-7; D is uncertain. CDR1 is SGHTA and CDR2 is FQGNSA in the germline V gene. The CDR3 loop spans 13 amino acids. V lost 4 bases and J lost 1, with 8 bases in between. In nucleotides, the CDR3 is TGTGCCAGCAGCTATAGAACTTCCTACGAGCAGTACTTC. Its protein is CASSYRTSYEQYF.

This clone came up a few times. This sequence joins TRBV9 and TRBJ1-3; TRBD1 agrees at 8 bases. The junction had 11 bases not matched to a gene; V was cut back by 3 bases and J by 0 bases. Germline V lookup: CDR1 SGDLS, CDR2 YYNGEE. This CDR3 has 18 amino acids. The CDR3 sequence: CASSASGGQGISGNTIYF. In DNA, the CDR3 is TGTGCCAGCAGCGCCTCTGGCGGACAGGGCATCTCTGGAAACACCATATATTTT.

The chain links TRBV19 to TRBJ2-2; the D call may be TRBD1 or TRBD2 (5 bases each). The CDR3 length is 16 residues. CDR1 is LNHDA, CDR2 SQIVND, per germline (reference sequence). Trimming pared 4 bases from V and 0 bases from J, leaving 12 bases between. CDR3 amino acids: CASSTLRDANTGELFF. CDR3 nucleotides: TGTGCCAGTAGTACCCTGAGGGACGCGAACACCGGGGAGCTGTTTTTT.

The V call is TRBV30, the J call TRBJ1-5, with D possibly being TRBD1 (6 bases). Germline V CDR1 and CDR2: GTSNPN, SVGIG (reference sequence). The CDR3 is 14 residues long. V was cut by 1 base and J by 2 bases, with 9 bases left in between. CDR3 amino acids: CAWSAAGGNQPQHF. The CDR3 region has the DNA TGTGCCTGGAGTGCGGCAGGGGGCAATCAGCCCCAGCATTTT.

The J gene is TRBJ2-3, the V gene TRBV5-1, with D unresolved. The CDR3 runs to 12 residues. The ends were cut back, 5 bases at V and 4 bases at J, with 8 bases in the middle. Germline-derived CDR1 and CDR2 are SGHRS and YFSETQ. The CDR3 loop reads CASRVAADTQYF. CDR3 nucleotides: TGCGCCAGCAGAGTTGCGGCAGATACGCAGTATTTT. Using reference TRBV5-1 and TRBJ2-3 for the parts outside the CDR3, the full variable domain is KAGVTQTPRYLIKTRGQQVTLSCSPISGHRSVSWYQQTPGQGLQFLFEYFSETQRNKGNFPGRFSGRQFSNSRSEMNVSTLELGDSALYLCASRVAADTQYFGPGTRLTVL.

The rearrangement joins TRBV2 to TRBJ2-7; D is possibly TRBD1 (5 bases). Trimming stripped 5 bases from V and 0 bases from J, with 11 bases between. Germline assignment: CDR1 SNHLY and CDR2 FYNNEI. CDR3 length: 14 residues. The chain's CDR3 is CASSQTASSYEQYF. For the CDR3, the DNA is TGTGCCAGCAGTCAGACAGCGAGCTCCTACGAGCAGTACTTC.

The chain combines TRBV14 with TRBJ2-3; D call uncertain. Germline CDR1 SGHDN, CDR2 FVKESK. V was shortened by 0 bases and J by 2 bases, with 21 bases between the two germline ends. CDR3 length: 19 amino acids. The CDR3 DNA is TGTGCCAGCAGCCAAGATAACTTCGTTCGGCGTCAAGTCACAGATACGCAGTATTTT. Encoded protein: CASSQDNFVRRQVTDTQYF.

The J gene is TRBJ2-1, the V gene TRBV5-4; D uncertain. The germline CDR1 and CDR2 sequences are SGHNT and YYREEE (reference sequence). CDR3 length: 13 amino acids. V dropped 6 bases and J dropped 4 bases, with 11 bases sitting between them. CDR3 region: CASNPGLYNEQFF. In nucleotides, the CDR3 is TGTGCCAGCAATCCGGGTTTATACAATGAGCAGTTCTTC.

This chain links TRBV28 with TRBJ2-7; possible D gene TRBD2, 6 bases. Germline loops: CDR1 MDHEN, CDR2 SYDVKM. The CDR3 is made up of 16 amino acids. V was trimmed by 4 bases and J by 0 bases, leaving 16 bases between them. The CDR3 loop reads CASSSARGGRSYEQYF. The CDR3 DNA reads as TGTGCCAGCAGTTCGGCGAGGGGAGGACGCTCCTACGAGCAGTACTTC. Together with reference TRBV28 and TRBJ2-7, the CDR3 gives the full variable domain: DVKVTQSSRYLVKRTGEKVFLECVQDMDHENMFWYRQDPGLGLRLIYFSYDVKMKEKGDIPEGYSVSREKKERFSLILESASTNQTSMYLCASSSARGGRSYEQYFGPGTRLTVT.

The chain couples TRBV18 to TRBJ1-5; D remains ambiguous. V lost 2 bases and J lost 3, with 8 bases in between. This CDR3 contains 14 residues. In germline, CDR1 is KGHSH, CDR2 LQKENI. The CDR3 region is CASSPYKNNQPQHF. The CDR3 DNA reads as TGTGCCAGCTCACCATATAAGAACAATCAGCCCCAGCATTTT.

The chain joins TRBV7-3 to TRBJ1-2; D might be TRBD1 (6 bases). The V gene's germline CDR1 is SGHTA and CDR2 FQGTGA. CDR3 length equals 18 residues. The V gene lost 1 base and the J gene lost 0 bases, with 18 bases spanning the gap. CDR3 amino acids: CASSLSPPGQTTNYGYTF. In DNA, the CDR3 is TGTGCCAGCAGCTTAAGCCCCCCCGGACAGACAACTAACTATGGCTACACCTTC.

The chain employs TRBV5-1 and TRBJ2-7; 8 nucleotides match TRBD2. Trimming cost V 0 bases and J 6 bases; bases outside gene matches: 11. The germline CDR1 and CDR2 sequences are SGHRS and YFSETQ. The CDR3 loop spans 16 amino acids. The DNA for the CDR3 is TGCGCCAGCAGCTTGGGTGTGGCGGGAGGAGAGATCGAGCAGTACTTC. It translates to CASSLGVAGGEIEQYF.

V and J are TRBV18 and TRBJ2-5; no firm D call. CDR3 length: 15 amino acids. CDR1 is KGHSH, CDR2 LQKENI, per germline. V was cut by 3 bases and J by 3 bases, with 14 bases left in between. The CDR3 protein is CASSPRLNRKETQYF. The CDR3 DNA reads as TGTGCCAGCTCACCGAGACTGAACCGAAAAGAGACCCAGTACTTC.

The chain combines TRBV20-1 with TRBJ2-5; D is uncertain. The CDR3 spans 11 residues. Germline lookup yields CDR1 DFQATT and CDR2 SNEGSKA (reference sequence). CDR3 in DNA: TGCAGCGCTGAGGCGGTGGAGACCCAGTACTTC. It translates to CSAEAVETQYF.

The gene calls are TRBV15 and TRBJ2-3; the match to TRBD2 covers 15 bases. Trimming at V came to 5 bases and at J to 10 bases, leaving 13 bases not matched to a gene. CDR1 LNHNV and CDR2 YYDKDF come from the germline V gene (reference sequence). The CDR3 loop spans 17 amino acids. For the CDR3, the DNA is TGTGCCACCAGCTCCCGGGGACTAGCGGGAGGCCTGATCCCGCAGTATTTT. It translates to CATSSRGLAGGLIPQYF.

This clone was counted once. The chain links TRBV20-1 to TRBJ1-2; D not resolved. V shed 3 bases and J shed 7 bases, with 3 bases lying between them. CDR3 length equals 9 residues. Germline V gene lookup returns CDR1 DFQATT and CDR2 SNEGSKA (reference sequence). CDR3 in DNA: TGCAGTGCTAGGGCTGGCTACACCTTC. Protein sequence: CSARAGYTF.

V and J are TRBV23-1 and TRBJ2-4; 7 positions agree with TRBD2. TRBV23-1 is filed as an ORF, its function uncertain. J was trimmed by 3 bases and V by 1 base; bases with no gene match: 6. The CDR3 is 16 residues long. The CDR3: CASSQWGGDDKNIQYF. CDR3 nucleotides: TGCGCCAGCAGTCAATGGGGAGGGGACGACAAAAACATTCAGTACTTC.

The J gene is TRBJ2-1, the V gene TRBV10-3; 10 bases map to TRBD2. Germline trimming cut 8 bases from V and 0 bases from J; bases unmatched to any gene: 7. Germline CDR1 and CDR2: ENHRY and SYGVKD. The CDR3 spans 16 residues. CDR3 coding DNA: TGTGCCATCGGAACTAGCGGGACGAGCTCCTACAATGAGCAGTTCTTC. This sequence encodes CAIGTSGTSSYNEQFF.

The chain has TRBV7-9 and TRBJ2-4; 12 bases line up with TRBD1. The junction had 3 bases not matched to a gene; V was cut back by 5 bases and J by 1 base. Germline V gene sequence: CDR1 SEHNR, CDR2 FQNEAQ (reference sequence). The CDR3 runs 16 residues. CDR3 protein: CASSQGQGAAKNIQYF. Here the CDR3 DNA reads TGTGCCAGCAGCCAGGGACAGGGGGCGGCCAAAAACATTCAGTACTTC.

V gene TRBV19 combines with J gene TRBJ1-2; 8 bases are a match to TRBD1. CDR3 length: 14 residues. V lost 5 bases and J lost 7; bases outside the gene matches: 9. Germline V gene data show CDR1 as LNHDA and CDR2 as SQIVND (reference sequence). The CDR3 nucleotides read TGTGCCAGTAGTCACGCGGACAGGGTTAGTGGCTACACCTTC. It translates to CASSHADRVSGYTF.

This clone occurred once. The CDR3 protein is CASSQGQGRGGTGELFF. The CDR3 nucleotides are TGTGCCAGCAGCCAAGGACAGGGTCGGGGAGGCACCGGGGAGCTGTTTTTT. The chain couples TRBV5-6 to TRBJ2-2, with TRBD1 identical over 8 bases. The ends lost 4 bases at V and 4 bases at J; junction bases unmatched: 12. The CDR3 is 17 residues long. Germline V gene data show CDR1 as SGHDT and CDR2 as YYEEEE. Full variable domain (missing parts from reference TRBV5-6 and TRBJ2-2): DAGVTQSPTHLIKTRGQQVTLRCSPKSGHDTVSWYQQALGQGPQFIFQYYEEEERQRGNFPDRFSGHQFPNYSSELNVNALLLGDSALYLCASSQGQGRGGTGELFFGEGSRLTVL.

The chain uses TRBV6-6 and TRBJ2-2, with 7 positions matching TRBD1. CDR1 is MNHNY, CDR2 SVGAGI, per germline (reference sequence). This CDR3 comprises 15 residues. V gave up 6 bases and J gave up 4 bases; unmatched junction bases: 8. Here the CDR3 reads CASRHGQALTGELFF. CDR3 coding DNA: TGTGCCAGCAGACATGGACAGGCCCTCACCGGGGAGCTGTTTTTT.

This CDR3 reads CASSLDGGSTDTQYF. The CDR3 DNA follows: TGTGCCAGCAGCTTAGACGGAGGTAGCACAGATACGCAGTATTTT. This chain uses TRBV11-3 with TRBJ2-3; TRBD2 might be the D (5 bases). V gave up 0 bases and J gave up 0 bases, with 7 bases separating them. Germline CDR1 reads SGHNT; CDR2 reads YENEEA. The CDR3 is 15 amino acids.

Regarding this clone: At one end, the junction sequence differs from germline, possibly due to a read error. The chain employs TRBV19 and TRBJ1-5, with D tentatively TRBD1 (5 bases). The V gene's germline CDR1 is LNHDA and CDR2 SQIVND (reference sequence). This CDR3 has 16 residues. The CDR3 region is CAGRLRGGDAYQPQHF. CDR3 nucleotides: TGTGCCGGTAGGCTAAGAGGAGGGGACGCTTATCAGCCCCAGCATTTT.

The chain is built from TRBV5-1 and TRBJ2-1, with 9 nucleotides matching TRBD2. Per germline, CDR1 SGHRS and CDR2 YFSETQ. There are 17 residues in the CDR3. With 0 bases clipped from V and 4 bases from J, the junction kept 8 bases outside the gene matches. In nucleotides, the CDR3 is TGCGCCAGCAGCTTGGTGGCGACTAGCGGAGCATACAATGAGCAGTTCTTC. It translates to CASSLVATSGAYNEQFF.

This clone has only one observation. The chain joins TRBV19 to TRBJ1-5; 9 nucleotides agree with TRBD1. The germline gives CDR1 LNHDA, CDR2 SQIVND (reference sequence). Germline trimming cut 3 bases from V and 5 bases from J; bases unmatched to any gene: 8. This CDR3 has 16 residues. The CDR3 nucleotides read TGTGCCAGTAGTATCCCGGGGACAGGGAATTATCAGCCCCAGCATTTT. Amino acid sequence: CASSIPGTGNYQPQHF.

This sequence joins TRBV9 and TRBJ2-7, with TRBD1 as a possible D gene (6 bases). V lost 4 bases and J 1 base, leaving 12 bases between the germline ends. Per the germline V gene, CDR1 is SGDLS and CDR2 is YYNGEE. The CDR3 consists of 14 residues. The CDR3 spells CASSPRQESYEQYF. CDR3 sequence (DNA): TGTGCCAGCAGCCCACGACAGGAATCCTACGAGCAGTACTTC.